This T cell receptor (beta chain) was sequenced during a study of blood T cell repertoires in COVID-19. Germline loops: CDR1 KGHSH, CDR2 LQKENI. This CDR3 is built from 15 residues. V lost 6 bases, J lost 1 base, and 6 bases stayed unmatched. Measured with immunoSEQ multiplex PCR; TCRdb has only the in-frame clones, and not every one. The table records around 180,000 clones, about 81% of them present only once. Sequenced sample: peripheral blood. The chain couples TRBV18 to TRBJ2-5, with TRBD1 matching 9 bases. The source is a woman older than 75 with COVID-19, enrolled during active disease. The CDR3 bases are TGTGCCAGCTCGTTGGGACAGGGTGGCCAAGAGACCCAGTACTTC. Its protein is CASSLGQGGQETQYF.